Following are 9 T cell receptor beta chains from one sample sequenced in a study of monozygotic twins with inflammatory bowel disease. TCRdb reanalyzed the 5' RACE reads and collapses them to one entry per CDR3 protein, without DNA. The sample has 70,000 to 95,000 distinct CDR3 sequences. The specimen sequenced was blood. Receptors originate from a human donor with ulcerative colitis or Crohn's disease, or a healthy co-twin of an affected twin (not recorded which).

The chain links TRBV10-3 to TRBJ2-1; TCRdb selects TRBD1, and the lack of DNA leaves this call unchecked. The germline gives CDR1 ENHRY, CDR2 SYGVKD. This CDR3 region has 15 residues. The CDR3 sequence: CAIRSGGAVYNEQFF.

This chain connects TRBV6-5 to TRBJ2-2; the D gene TCRdb calls, TRBD1, cannot be checked with no DNA. The CDR3 spans 16 residues. From germline, CDR1 is MNHEY and CDR2 SVGAGI. CDR3 sequence reads: CASSSGTTSFTGELFF.

J is TRBJ1-3 and V is TRBV11-2. The germline gives CDR1 SGHAT, CDR2 FQNNGV. This CDR3 has 13 residues. The CDR3 spells CASSRPSGNTIYF.

The J gene is TRBJ1-5, the V gene TRBV11-2; TCRdb reports TRBD1, a call that lacks DNA to check it against. The CDR3 has 15 residues. CDR1 is SGHAT, CDR2 FQNNGV, per germline. This chain's CDR3 is CASSPAGVLNQPQHF.

This sequence joins TRBV7-8 and TRBJ2-3; TCRdb reports TRBD2, a call that lacks DNA to check it against. Germline assignment: CDR1 SGHVS and CDR2 FQNEAQ. CDR3 length: 14 amino acids. This CDR3 is CASRHLSGDNTQYF. Variable domain in full (rest from reference TRBV7-8 and TRBJ2-3): GAGVSQSPRYKVAKRGQDVALRCDPISGHVSLFWYQQALGQGPEFLTYFQNEAQLDKSGLPSDRFFAERPEGSVSTLKIQRTQQEDSAVYLCASRHLSGDNTQYFGPGTRLTVL.

The V and J genes are TRBV3-1 and TRBJ2-2; the TCRdb call, TRBD1, lacks DNA for checking. CDR1 and CDR2 from the germline V gene are LGHDT and YNNKEL (reference sequence). The CDR3 is 16 residues long. The chain's CDR3 is CASSLRQGLSTGELFF.

The rearrangement links TRBV6-5 to TRBJ2-7. The CDR3 length is 13 residues. Germline V CDR1 and CDR2: MNHEY, SVGAGI. This CDR3 reads CASRPEPSHEQYF.

The rearrangement uses TRBV5-1 and TRBJ2-1; TCRdb's D call, TRBD1, is unchecked because there is no DNA. Germline values: CDR1 SGHRS, CDR2 YFSETQ. This CDR3 has 15 amino acids. CDR3: CASTLGQSSYNEQFF.

The J gene is TRBJ1-1, the V gene TRBV5-1; with no DNA, the TCRdb D assignment of TRBD1 cannot be verified. This CDR3 has 15 amino acids. Germline V gene sequence: CDR1 SGHRS, CDR2 YFSETQ. CDR3 loop: CASSIRQGRGTEAFF. The full variable domain, rest sourced from reference TRBV5-1 and TRBJ1-1, is KAGVTQTPRYLIKTRGQQVTLSCSPISGHRSVSWYQQTPGQGLQFLFEYFSETQRNKGNFPGRFSGRQFSNSRSEMNVSTLELGDSALYLCASSIRQGRGTEAFFGQGTRLTVV.